A selection of T cell receptor beta chains follows, all from one sample in a study of T cells in Graves' hyperthyroidism and ophthalmopathy. TCRdb re-analysed the multiplex PCR reads in MiXCR, keeping a single row per CDR3 protein. Here the sample spans about 110,000 distinct CDR3 sequences, about 15% being singletons. Sequencing input: blood. These receptors were collected from a woman between 45 and 60 years old with Graves' hyperthyroidism. Each CDR3 is given with its conserved first and last residue. D genes are given only for firm matches. The size entry is marked missing in some rows and otherwise reads once, few, many or a size class.

clone_size: -; d_call: -; j_call: TRBJ1-5; v_call: TRBV5-1; cdr3_nt: TGCGCCAGCAGCTTGGAGGCCAATCAGCCCCAGCATTTT; cdr3_aa: CASSLEANQPQHF
clone_size: -; d_call: -; j_call: TRBJ2-5; v_call: TRBV11-1; cdr3_nt: TGTGCCAGCAGCTTAGCGGGGGGTCCCCCAGGGACCCAGTACTTC; cdr3_aa: CASSLAGGPPGTQYF
clone_size: -; d_call: TRBD2; j_call: TRBJ2-3; v_call: TRBV20-1; cdr3_nt: TGCAGTGCTAGACTAGCGGGAGACGGGTCAGATACGCAGTATTTT; cdr3_aa: CSARLAGDGSDTQYF
clone_size: many; d_call: -; j_call: TRBJ2-5; v_call: TRBV2; cdr3_nt: TGTGCCAGCAGTGGGCAAGAGACCCAGTACTTC; cdr3_aa: CASSGQETQYF
clone_size: -; d_call: -; j_call: TRBJ2-2; v_call: TRBV6-1; cdr3_nt: TGTGCCAGCAGTCGTCAACGGGGCACCGGGGAGCTGTTTTTT; cdr3_aa: CASSRQRGTGELFF
clone_size: -; d_call: TRBD2; j_call: TRBJ2-1; v_call: TRBV29-1; cdr3_nt: TGCAGCGTTCCCGGGACTAGAACTTACAATGAGCAGTTCTTC; cdr3_aa: CSVPGTRTYNEQFF
clone_size: -; d_call: -; j_call: TRBJ2-2; v_call: TRBV7-3; cdr3_nt: TGTGCCAGCAGCTTAGGAGGGGGCGGGGAGCTGTTTTTT; cdr3_aa: CASSLGGGGELFF
clone_size: many; d_call: -; j_call: TRBJ1-2; v_call: TRBV27; cdr3_nt: TGTGCCAGCAGTTTTGGAGGAGGCTATGGCTACACCTTC; cdr3_aa: CASSFGGGYGYTF
clone_size: many; d_call: -; j_call: TRBJ2-1; v_call: TRBV6-2/TRBV6-3; cdr3_nt: TGTGCCAGCAGTTACTCTACCCCTTTCGGGCTAGGCTCCTACAATGAGCAGTTCTTC; cdr3_aa: CASSYSTPFGLGSYNEQFF
clone_size: few; d_call: -; j_call: TRBJ2-1; v_call: TRBV7-2; cdr3_nt: TGTGCCAGCAGCTTAGATCCAGGGTATGAGCAGTTCTTC; cdr3_aa: CASSLDPGYEQFF
clone_size: -; d_call: TRBD1; j_call: TRBJ2-2; v_call: TRBV20-1; cdr3_nt: TGCAGTGCTAGGGACAGGGGGCCGGAAACCGGGGAGCTGTTTTTT; cdr3_aa: CSARDRGPETGELFF
clone_size: many; d_call: TRBD1; j_call: TRBJ1-2; v_call: TRBV20-1; cdr3_nt: TGCAGTGCGAGGGGACAGGGGAGTTATGGCTACACCTTC; cdr3_aa: CSARGQGSYGYTF
clone_size: many; d_call: -; j_call: TRBJ2-6; v_call: TRBV3-1; cdr3_nt: TGTGCCAGCAGCCAAGTTTGGACCGGAAGCTCTGGGGCCAACGTCCTGACTTTC; cdr3_aa: CASSQVWTGSSGANVLTF
clone_size: many; d_call: TRBD1; j_call: TRBJ2-1; v_call: TRBV15; cdr3_nt: TGTGCCACCAGCAGAGATAGGGGGCGCGACAATGAGCAGTTCTTC; cdr3_aa: CATSRDRGRDNEQFF
clone_size: -; d_call: -; j_call: TRBJ2-2; v_call: TRBV5-4; cdr3_nt: TGTGCCAGCAGCTTGGCCGGAGTGAACACCGGGGAGCTGTTTTTT; cdr3_aa: CASSLAGVNTGELFF
clone_size: few; d_call: -; j_call: TRBJ2-2; v_call: TRBV19; cdr3_nt: TGTGCCGGTAGTTATAGTCACCTCACCGGGGAGCTGTTTTTT; cdr3_aa: CAGSYSHLTGELFF
clone_size: many; d_call: -; j_call: TRBJ2-5; v_call: TRBV5-1; cdr3_nt: TGCGCCAGCAGCTTGTTTGGGGGACAAGAGACCCAGTACTTC; cdr3_aa: CASSLFGGQETQYF
clone_size: many; d_call: TRBD1; j_call: TRBJ1-5; v_call: TRBV2; cdr3_nt: TGTGCCAGCAGTGTGGGACAGGACTATAGCAATCAGCCCCAGCATTTT; cdr3_aa: CASSVGQDYSNQPQHF
clone_size: many; d_call: -; j_call: TRBJ2-5; v_call: TRBV6-1; cdr3_nt: TGTGCCAGCAGTGGCTCGGGAGAGACCCAGTACTTC; cdr3_aa: CASSGSGETQYF
clone_size: many; d_call: -; j_call: TRBJ1-4; v_call: TRBV28; cdr3_nt: TGTGCCAGCAGTTTAGGGTGGAATAATGAAAAACTGTTTTTT; cdr3_aa: CASSLGWNNEKLFF
clone_size: many; d_call: -; j_call: TRBJ2-6; v_call: TRBV20-1; cdr3_nt: TGCAGTGCTAGCCCCCTACGAGGGGGTGGGGCCAACGTCCTGACTTTC; cdr3_aa: CSASPLRGGGANVLTF
clone_size: many; d_call: -; j_call: TRBJ2-7; v_call: TRBV2; cdr3_nt: TGTGCCAGCAGTCCTGCCTACGAGCAGTACTTC; cdr3_aa: CASSPAYEQYF
clone_size: many; d_call: -; j_call: TRBJ2-3; v_call: TRBV30; cdr3_nt: TGTGCCTGGAGTGTCTTAGCGGCAACAGATACGCAGTATTTT; cdr3_aa: CAWSVLAATDTQYF
clone_size: -; d_call: TRBD2; j_call: TRBJ2-7; v_call: TRBV11-3; cdr3_nt: TGTGCCAGCAGCTTAGTGGCGGGAGGGACTTTAGCCTACGAGCAGTACTTC; cdr3_aa: CASSLVAGGTLAYEQYF
clone_size: -; d_call: TRBD2; j_call: TRBJ2-1; v_call: TRBV19; cdr3_nt: TGTGCCAGTAGTATAGCTCCTAGCGGCTCCTACAATGAGCAGTTCTTC; cdr3_aa: CASSIAPSGSYNEQFF
clone_size: many; d_call: TRBD2; j_call: TRBJ2-1; v_call: TRBV20-1; cdr3_nt: TGCAGTGCTAGAATTAGCGGGAGAGGAGAGCAGTTCTTC; cdr3_aa: CSARISGRGEQFF
clone_size: many; d_call: -; j_call: TRBJ2-2; v_call: TRBV5-1; cdr3_nt: TGCGCCAGCAGCTTGGAGTCGGGGTACGACACCGGGGAGCTGTTTTTT; cdr3_aa: CASSLESGYDTGELFF
clone_size: many; d_call: -; j_call: TRBJ1-2; v_call: TRBV7-2; cdr3_nt: TGTGCCAGCAGCTTAGAACACTATGGCTACACCTTC; cdr3_aa: CASSLEHYGYTF
clone_size: once; d_call: -; j_call: TRBJ2-2; v_call: TRBV12-3/TRBV12-4; cdr3_nt: TGTGCCAGCAGTTTTTCCCCGCCCACCGGGGAGCTGTTTTTT; cdr3_aa: CASSFSPPTGELFF
clone_size: many; d_call: TRBD2; j_call: TRBJ2-7; v_call: TRBV11-2; cdr3_nt: TGTGCCAGCAGCTTAGGCGGGAGCCCCGGTTCGGAGCAGTACTTC; cdr3_aa: CASSLGGSPGSEQYF
clone_size: many; d_call: TRBD1; j_call: TRBJ1-1; v_call: TRBV18; cdr3_nt: TGTGCCAGCTCACCAGGGGGGACAGGGGCTTACACTGAAGCTTTCTTT; cdr3_aa: CASSPGGTGAYTEAFF
clone_size: many; d_call: -; j_call: TRBJ2-2; v_call: TRBV20-1; cdr3_nt: TGCAGTGCGGAAAATTTGGGGAACACCGGGGAGCTGTTTTTT; cdr3_aa: CSAENLGNTGELFF
clone_size: many; d_call: -; j_call: TRBJ1-5; v_call: TRBV12-3/TRBV12-4; cdr3_nt: TGTGCCAGCAGTTCCAAAGGTGCCCTGGGTCCCCAGCATTTT; cdr3_aa: CASSSKGALGPQHF
clone_size: many; d_call: -; j_call: TRBJ2-1; v_call: TRBV12-5; cdr3_nt: TGTGCTAGTGGTTTGTGGGGGAGCAATGAGCAGTTCTTC; cdr3_aa: CASGLWGSNEQFF
clone_size: many; d_call: TRBD2; j_call: TRBJ2-1; v_call: TRBV5-1; cdr3_nt: TGCGCCAGCAGCTCCCTAGCGGGAATAGCGACCAATGAGCAGTTCTTC; cdr3_aa: CASSSLAGIATNEQFF
clone_size: many; d_call: -; j_call: TRBJ1-6; v_call: TRBV27; cdr3_nt: TGTGCCAGCAGACCTCGGACAGAGAATAATTCACCCCTCCACTTT; cdr3_aa: CASRPRTENNSPLHF
clone_size: many; d_call: -; j_call: TRBJ1-2; v_call: TRBV7-9; cdr3_nt: TGTGCCAGCAGAGCCGGGACCTCCTATGGCTACACCTTC; cdr3_aa: CASRAGTSYGYTF
clone_size: -; d_call: TRBD2; j_call: TRBJ2-3; v_call: TRBV15; cdr3_nt: TGTGCCACCAGTCCGACTAGCGGGAGAGACCTGGATACGCAGTATTTT; cdr3_aa: CATSPTSGRDLDTQYF
clone_size: many; d_call: -; j_call: TRBJ1-5; v_call: TRBV7-8; cdr3_nt: TGTGCCAGCACCCCGGGGGGCAGGGATATCAAGGAGCCCCAGCATTTT; cdr3_aa: CASTPGGRDIKEPQHF
clone_size: -; d_call: -; j_call: TRBJ2-7; v_call: TRBV5-1; cdr3_nt: TGCGCCAGCAGCTTGACTGCCCGGGAGGAGCAGTACTTC; cdr3_aa: CASSLTAREEQYF
clone_size: many; d_call: TRBD1; j_call: TRBJ2-7; v_call: TRBV20-1; cdr3_nt: TGCAGTGCTAGAGCTGGACAGGAGGCCTACGAGCAGTACTTC; cdr3_aa: CSARAGQEAYEQYF
clone_size: -; d_call: TRBD2; j_call: TRBJ2-1; v_call: TRBV7-9; cdr3_nt: TGTGCCAGCAGCAAGACTAGCGGGAGTGGGGATTTCTTC; cdr3_aa: CASSKTSGSGDFF